This TCR beta chain was identified during a study of shared clonotypes between healthy human individuals. This clone was counted between two and nine times. Measured with immunoSEQ multiplex PCR; TCRdb has only the in-frame clones, and not every one. The sample comprises about 520,000 clones, over 75% of which are singletons, and roughly an eighth rests with the top ten. V gave up 7 bases and J gave up 5 bases; unmatched junction bases: 8. Germline V CDR1 and CDR2: MDHEN, SYDVKM. CDR3 length: 14 amino acids. Sequencing used PBMCs. V is TRBV28 and J is TRBJ2-3; 8 bases align to TRBD1. This sequence was found in a woman between 40 and 55 years old in good health. Some clones in this sample may be carry-over from other donors' samples. The CDR3 reads CASIAGGELDTQYF. In DNA form, the CDR3 reads TGTGCCAGCATAGCAGGGGGCGAACTAGATACGCAGTATTTT.